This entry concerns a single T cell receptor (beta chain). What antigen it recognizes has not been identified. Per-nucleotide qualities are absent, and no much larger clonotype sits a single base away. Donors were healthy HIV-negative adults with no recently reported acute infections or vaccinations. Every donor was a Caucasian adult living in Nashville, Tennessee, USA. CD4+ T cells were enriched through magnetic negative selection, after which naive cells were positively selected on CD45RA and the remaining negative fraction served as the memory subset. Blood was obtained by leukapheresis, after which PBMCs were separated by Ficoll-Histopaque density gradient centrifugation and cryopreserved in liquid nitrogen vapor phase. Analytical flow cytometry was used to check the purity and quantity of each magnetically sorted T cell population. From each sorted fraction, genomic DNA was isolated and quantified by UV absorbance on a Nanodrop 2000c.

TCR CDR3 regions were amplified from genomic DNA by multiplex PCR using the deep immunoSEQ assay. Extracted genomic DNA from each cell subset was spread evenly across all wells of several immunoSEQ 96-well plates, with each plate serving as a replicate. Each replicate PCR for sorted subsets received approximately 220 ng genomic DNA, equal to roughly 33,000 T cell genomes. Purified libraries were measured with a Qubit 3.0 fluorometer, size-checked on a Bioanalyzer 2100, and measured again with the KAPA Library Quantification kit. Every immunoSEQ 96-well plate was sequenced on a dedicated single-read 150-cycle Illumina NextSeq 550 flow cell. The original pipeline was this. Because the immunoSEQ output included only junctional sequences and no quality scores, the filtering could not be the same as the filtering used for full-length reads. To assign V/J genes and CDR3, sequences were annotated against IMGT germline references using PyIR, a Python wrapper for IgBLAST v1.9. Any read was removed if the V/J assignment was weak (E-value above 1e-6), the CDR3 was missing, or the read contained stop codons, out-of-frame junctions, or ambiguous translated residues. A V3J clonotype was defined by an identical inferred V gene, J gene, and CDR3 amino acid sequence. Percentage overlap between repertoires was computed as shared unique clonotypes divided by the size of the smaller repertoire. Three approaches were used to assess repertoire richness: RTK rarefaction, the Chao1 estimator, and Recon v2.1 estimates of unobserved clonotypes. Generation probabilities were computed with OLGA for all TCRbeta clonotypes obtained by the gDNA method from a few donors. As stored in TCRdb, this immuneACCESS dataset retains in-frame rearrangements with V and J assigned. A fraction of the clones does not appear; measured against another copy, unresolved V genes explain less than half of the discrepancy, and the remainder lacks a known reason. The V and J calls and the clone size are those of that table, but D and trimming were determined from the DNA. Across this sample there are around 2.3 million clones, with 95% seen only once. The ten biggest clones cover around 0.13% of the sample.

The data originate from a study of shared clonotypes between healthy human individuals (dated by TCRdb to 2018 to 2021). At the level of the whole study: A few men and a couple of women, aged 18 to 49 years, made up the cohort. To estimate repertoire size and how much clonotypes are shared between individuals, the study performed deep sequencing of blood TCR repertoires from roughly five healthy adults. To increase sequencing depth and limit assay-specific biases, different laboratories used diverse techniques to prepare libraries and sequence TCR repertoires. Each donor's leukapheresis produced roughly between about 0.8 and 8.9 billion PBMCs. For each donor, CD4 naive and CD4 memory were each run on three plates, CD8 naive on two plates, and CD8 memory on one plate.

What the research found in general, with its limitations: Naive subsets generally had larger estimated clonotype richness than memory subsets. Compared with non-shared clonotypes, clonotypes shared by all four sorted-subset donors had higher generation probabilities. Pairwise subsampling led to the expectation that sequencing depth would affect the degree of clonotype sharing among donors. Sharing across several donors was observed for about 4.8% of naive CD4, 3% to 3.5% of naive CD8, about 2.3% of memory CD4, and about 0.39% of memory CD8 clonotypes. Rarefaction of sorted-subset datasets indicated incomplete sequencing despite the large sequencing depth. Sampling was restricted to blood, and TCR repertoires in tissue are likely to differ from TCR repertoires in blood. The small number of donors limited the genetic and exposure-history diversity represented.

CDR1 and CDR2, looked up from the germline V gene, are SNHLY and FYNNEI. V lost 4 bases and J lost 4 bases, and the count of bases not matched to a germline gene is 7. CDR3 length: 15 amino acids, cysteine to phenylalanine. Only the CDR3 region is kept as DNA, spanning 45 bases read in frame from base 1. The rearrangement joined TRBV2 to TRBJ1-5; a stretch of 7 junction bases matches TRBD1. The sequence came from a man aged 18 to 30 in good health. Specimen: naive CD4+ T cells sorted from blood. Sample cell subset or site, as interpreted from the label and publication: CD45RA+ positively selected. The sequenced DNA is TGTGCCAGCAGTGTGAGTAGGGGGCCTAATCAGCCCCAGCATTTT. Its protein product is CASSVSRGPNQPQHF.